The 8 T cell receptor beta chains below come from one sample, sequenced in a study of shared T cell receptors in the human thymus. This table comes from immunoSEQ multiplex PCR, and its TCRdb copy is limited to in-frame clones, with some not included. The sample has more than 300,000 clones; just under 95% are singletons. The sequenced sample consisted of thymocytes. These receptors were collected from a human donor.

The chain has TRBV28 and TRBJ2-7; 7 nucleotides align to TRBD2. V lost 6 bases and J lost 3; bases outside the gene matches: 11. Germline loops: CDR1 MDHEN, CDR2 SYDVKM. The CDR3 length is 15 residues. CDR3 bases: TGTGCCAGCAGAGAAAGGGCTAGCGGATACTACGAGCAGTACTTC. This sequence encodes CASRERASGYYEQYF.

The gene calls are TRBV15 and TRBJ1-4; no definite D call. Germline V gene sequence: CDR1 LNHNV, CDR2 YYDKDF (reference sequence). Trimming removed 6 bases at V and 6 bases at J, with 14 bases between. CDR3 length equals 14 residues. CDR3 sequence: CATRLGRSDEKLFF. CDR3 nucleotide sequence: TGTGCCACCAGGCTCGGCCGGTCAGATGAAAAACTGTTTTTT.

This chain links TRBV7-9 with TRBJ2-3; D is perhaps TRBD2 (6 bases). V lost 5 bases and J 5 bases, leaving 20 bases between the germline ends. Germline V lookup: CDR1 SEHNR, CDR2 FQNEAQ (reference sequence). The CDR3 runs to 16 residues. CDR3 in DNA: TGTGCCAGCAGCGACCGAAGGACTATAAGCGTAGATACGCAGTATTTT. Amino acids: CASSDRRTISVDTQYF.

The genes are TRBV7-2 and TRBJ2-2; TRBD2 matches at 10 bases. Germline V lookup: CDR1 SGHTA, CDR2 FQGNSA. Trimming took 2 bases from V and 4 from J; bases not matched to a gene: 10. The CDR3 has 18 amino acids. The CDR3 here is CASSLRASGSWSTGELFF. CDR3 DNA sequence: TGTGCCAGCAGCTTAAGAGCTAGCGGGAGTTGGAGCACCGGGGAGCTGTTTTTT. The complete variable domain, with remaining parts taken from reference TRBV7-2 and TRBJ2-2, reads GAGVSQSPSNKVTEKGKDVELRCDPISGHTALYWYRQSLGQGLEFLIYFQGNSAPDKSGLPSDRFSAERTGGSVSTLTIQRTQQEDSAVYLCASSLRASGSWSTGELFFGEGSRLTVL.

This rearrangement joins TRBV27 to TRBJ2-3, with 7 bases matching TRBD1. CDR3 length: 13 amino acids. V dropped 9 bases and J dropped 1; count of bases not matched to a gene: 4. Germline CDR1 is MNHEY and CDR2 is SMNVEV (reference sequence). In DNA, the CDR3 is TGTGCCAGTACAGGGGCGGGCACAGATACGCAGTATTTT. It yields the protein CASTGAGTDTQYF.

V gene TRBV6-1 combines with J gene TRBJ1-5; D ambiguous. CDR1 and CDR2 from the germline V gene are MNHNS and SASEGT. V dropped 6 bases and J dropped 2 bases, with 11 bases sitting between them. The length of the CDR3 is 14 residues. The CDR3, as DNA: TGTGCCAGCAGCAAACGACAATGCAATCAGCCCCAGCATTTT. This sequence encodes CASSKRQCNQPQHF.

The rearrangement links TRBV11-2 to TRBJ2-6, with D maybe TRBD1 (6 bases). The CDR3 consists of 15 residues. Trimming removed 1 base from V and 4 bases from J, with 8 bases in between. Germline V gene data show CDR1 as SGHAT and CDR2 as FQNNGV. The CDR3, as DNA: TGTGCCAGCAGCTTAGTAGGGACAGGGGCCAACGTCCTGACTTTC. Translation gives CASSLVGTGANVLTF.

The V gene is TRBV4-1, the J gene TRBJ2-7, with D uncertain. The CDR3 sequence is 13 residues long. Germline V gene lookup returns CDR1 MGHRA and CDR2 YSYEKL. V lost 4 bases and J 3 bases, leaving 10 bases between the germline ends. The CDR3 DNA reads TGCGCCAGCAGCCTCTGGTTAAGCTACGAGCAGTACTTC. This sequence encodes CASSLWLSYEQYF.